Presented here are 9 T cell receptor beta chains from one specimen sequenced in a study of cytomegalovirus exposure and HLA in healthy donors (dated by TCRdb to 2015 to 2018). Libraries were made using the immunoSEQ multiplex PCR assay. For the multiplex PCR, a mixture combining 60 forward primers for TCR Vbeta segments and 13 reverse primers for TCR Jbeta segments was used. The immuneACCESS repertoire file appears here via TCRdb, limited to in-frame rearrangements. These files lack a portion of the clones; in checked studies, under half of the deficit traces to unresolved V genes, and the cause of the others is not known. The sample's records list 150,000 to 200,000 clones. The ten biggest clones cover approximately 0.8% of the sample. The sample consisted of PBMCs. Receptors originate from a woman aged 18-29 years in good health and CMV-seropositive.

The CDR3 here is CASSGTSGGVGETQYF. In nucleotides, the CDR3 is TGTGCCAGCAGCGGGACTAGCGGGGGTGTTGGGGAGACCCAGTACTTC. The chain recombines TRBV4-2 with TRBJ2-5, with 14 nucleotides matching TRBD2. The CDR3 has 16 amino acids. Losses at the gene ends were 5 bases for V and 5 bases for J; bases not matched to a gene: 7. Germline CDR1 reads LGHNA; CDR2 reads YNFKEQ.

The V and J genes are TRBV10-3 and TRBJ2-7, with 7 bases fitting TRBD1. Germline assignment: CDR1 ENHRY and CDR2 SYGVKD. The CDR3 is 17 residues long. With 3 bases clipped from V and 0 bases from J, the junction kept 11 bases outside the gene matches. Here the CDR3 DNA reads TGTGCCATCAGTGAAAGGCCGGGACAGCGAAGCTCCTACGAGCAGTACTTC. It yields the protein CAISERPGQRSSYEQYF.

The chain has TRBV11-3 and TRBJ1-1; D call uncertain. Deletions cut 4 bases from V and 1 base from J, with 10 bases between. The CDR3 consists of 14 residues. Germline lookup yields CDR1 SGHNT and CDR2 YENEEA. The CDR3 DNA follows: TGTGCCAGCAGCTACCTCCGGGGGAACACTGAAGCTTTCTTT. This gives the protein CASSYLRGNTEAFF.

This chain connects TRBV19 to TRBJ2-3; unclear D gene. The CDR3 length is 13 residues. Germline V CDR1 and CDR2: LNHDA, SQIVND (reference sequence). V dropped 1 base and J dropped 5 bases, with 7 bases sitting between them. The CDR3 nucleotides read TGTGCCAGTAGTATAGGGGCAGGAGATACGCAGTATTTT. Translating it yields CASSIGAGDTQYF.

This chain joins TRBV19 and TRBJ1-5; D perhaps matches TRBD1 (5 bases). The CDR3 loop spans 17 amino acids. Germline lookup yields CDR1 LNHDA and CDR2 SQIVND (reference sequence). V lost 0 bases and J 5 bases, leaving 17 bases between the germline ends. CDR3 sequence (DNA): TGTGCCAGTAGTATAGATGGGGCGGGGCGTCCCTATCAGCCCCAGCATTTT. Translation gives CASSIDGAGRPYQPQHF.

The CDR3 here is CASSRLTLAGGSYEQYF. The CDR3 DNA is TGCGCCAGCAGCCGACTGACACTAGCGGGAGGTTCCTACGAGCAGTACTTC. This rearrangement joins TRBV4-1 to TRBJ2-7, with 12 bases matching TRBD2. Germline V gene data show CDR1 as MGHRA and CDR2 as YSYEKL. The trim removed 4 bases at V and 1 base at J, leaving 8 bases unmatched. This CDR3 comprises 17 residues.

CDR3 amino acids: CASSPGTGNMNTEAFF. The CDR3 bases are TGTGCCAGCTCACCAGGAACAGGGAACATGAACACTGAAGCTTTCTTT. This rearrangement joins TRBV18 to TRBJ1-1; weak D call: TRBD1 (6 bases). The V gene lost 2 bases and the J gene lost 0 bases, with 13 bases spanning the gap. This CDR3 has 16 residues. Germline V gene sequence: CDR1 KGHSH, CDR2 LQKENI. Drawing the rest from reference TRBV18 and TRBJ1-1, the complete variable domain is NAGVMQNPRHLVRRRGQEARLRCSPMKGHSHVYWYRQLPEEGLKFMVYLQKENIIDESGMPKERFSAEFPKEGPSILRIQQVVRGDSAAYFCASSPGTGNMNTEAFFGQGTRLTVV.

The CDR3 loop reads CAISESRGQGIGETQYF. DNA of the CDR3: TGTGCCATCAGTGAGTCTAGGGGACAGGGGATTGGAGAGACCCAGTACTTC. This rearrangement joins TRBV10-3 to TRBJ2-5; 10 bases agree with TRBD1. This CDR3 is 17 amino acids long. The ends lost 0 bases at V and 4 bases at J; junction bases unmatched: 8. Germline CDR1 ENHRY, CDR2 SYGVKD.

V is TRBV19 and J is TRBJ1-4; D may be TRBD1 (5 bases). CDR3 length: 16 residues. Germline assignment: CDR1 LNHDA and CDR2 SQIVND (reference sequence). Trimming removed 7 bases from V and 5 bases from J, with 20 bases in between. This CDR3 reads CASKPGLTALNEKLFF. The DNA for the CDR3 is TGTGCCAGTAAACCAGGCCTGACAGCGCTAAATGAAAAACTGTTTTTT. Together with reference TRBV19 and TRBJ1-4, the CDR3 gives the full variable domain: DGGITQSPKYLFRKEGQNVTLSCEQNLNHDAMYWYRQDPGQGLRLIYYSQIVNDFQKGDIAEGYSVSREKKESFPLTVTSAQKNPTAFYLCASKPGLTALNEKLFFGSGTQLSVL.